Each of the 18 T cell receptor beta chains below was sequenced from the same sample in a study of blood T cells in healthy people across ages. Through a sample-barcoded 5' primer and a J-beta primer mix, a second PCR was run for about 6 to 11 cycles. TCRdb reprocessed the 5' RACE reads via MiXCR and lists one record per CDR3 protein. This sample has 700,000 to 850,000 distinct CDR3 sequences, with about 55% found just once. Sequencing input: blood. These receptors were collected from an elderly man in good health.

This clonotype was observed a few times. This rearrangement joins TRBV6-2 or TRBV6-3 to TRBJ2-1; TRBD1 matches at 8 bases. CDR3 size: 16 residues. CDR1 and CDR2 from the germline V gene are MNHEY and SVGEGT. The J segment lost 7 bases and the V segment lost 5 bases, leaving 13 bases of the junction unmatched. The CDR3 reads CASSSFRQGAENEQFF. CDR3 DNA: TGTGCCAGCAGTAGTTTCCGGCAGGGGGCAGAAAATGAGCAGTTCTTC.

The sample holds one count of this clonotype. The chain employs TRBV4-2 and TRBJ2-2, with TRBD2 identical over 8 bases. The CDR3 runs to 17 residues. Germline-derived CDR1 and CDR2 are LGHNA and YNFKEQ. V dropped 0 bases and J dropped 4; count of bases not matched to a gene: 7. CDR3 in amino acids: CASSQEVTSAVTGELFF. The DNA of the CDR3 is TGTGCCAGCAGCCAAGAAGTGACTAGCGCCGTCACCGGGGAGCTGTTTTTT.

This chain connects TRBV19 to TRBJ2-7; D is perhaps TRBD1 or TRBD2 (5 bases each). Looked up from germline, CDR1 is LNHDA and CDR2 is SQIVND (reference sequence). V dropped 5 bases and J dropped 3 bases, with 17 bases sitting between them. CDR3 size: 15 residues. Here the CDR3 DNA reads TGTGCCAGTAGTTTGACCCGGGGCAGTAACTACGAGCAGTACTTC. It encodes CASSLTRGSNYEQYF.

V gene TRBV29-1 combines with J gene TRBJ2-1; weak D call: TRBD1 (6 bases). Per germline, CDR1 SQVTM and CDR2 ANQGSEA. The V gene lost 7 bases and the J gene lost 6 bases, with 13 bases spanning the gap. The CDR3 sequence is 12 residues long. CDR3 nucleotide sequence: TGCAGCGGCCTGGACAGCATCAATGAGCAGTTCTTC. Encoded protein: CSGLDSINEQFF.

The V gene is TRBV7-2, the J gene TRBJ1-1; a possible D gene is TRBD1 (5 bases). V dropped 3 bases and J dropped 6 bases, with 8 bases sitting between them. The CDR3 is 12 residues long. Germline V lookup: CDR1 SGHTA, CDR2 FQGNSA. The CDR3: CASSFGGAEAFF. CDR3 bases: TGTGCCAGCAGCTTTGGGGGGGCTGAAGCTTTCTTT.

The gene calls are TRBV3-1 and TRBJ1-1; TRBD1 aligns across 7 bases. The ends lost 4 bases at V and 6 bases at J; junction bases unmatched: 8. The CDR3 covers 14 residues. Germline V gives CDR1 LGHDT, CDR2 YNNKEL (reference sequence). For the CDR3, the DNA is TGTGCCAGCAGCCCTTCACAGGGGAAGGCTGAAGCTTTCTTT. This encodes CASSPSQGKAEAFF.

Worth noting for this clonotype: At one end, the junction sequence differs from germline, possibly due to a read error. This chain joins TRBV29-1 and TRBJ1-2; no clear D. The germline V gene encodes CDR1 SQVTM and CDR2 ANQGSEA. This CDR3 has 11 amino acids. As DNA, the CDR3 is TGCAGCGTTGTCTCTAACTGTGGCTACACCTTC. It yields the protein CSVVSNCGYTF.

The chain links TRBV12-3 or TRBV12-4 to TRBJ2-1; 9 bases are shared with TRBD1. This CDR3 contains 12 residues. Trimming at V came to 4 bases and at J to 9 bases, leaving 1 base not matched to a gene. This CDR3 is CASSYRGREQFF. The CDR3 DNA follows: TGTGCCAGCAGTTACAGGGGGCGTGAGCAGTTCTTC.

About this clonotype itself: One junction end does not reproduce the germline sequence, and a read error may be involved. This rearrangement joins TRBV6-5 to TRBJ1-1; 7 nucleotides match TRBD1. Germline V gene lookup returns CDR1 MNHEY and CDR2 SVGAGI. This CDR3 has 15 amino acids. For the CDR3, the DNA is TGTGCCAGCAAACTTTTGACAGGGAGGAACCCTGAAGCTTTCTTT. Amino acids: CASKLLTGRNPEAFF.

There are many counts of this clonotype. The V and J genes are TRBV10-3 and TRBJ1-4; unclear D gene. This CDR3 is built from 14 residues. Germline loops: CDR1 ENHRY, CDR2 SYGVKD. V lost 6 bases and J 0 bases, leaving 8 bases between the germline ends. CDR3 bases: TGTGCCATCAGCCCCTCTTCAACTAATGAAAAACTGTTTTTT. Translating gives CAISPSSTNEKLFF.

This clonotype was picked up one time. The rearrangement uses TRBV29-1 and TRBJ1-1; D perhaps matches TRBD1 (6 bases). The ends were cut back, 7 bases at V and 3 bases at J, with 21 bases in the middle. The CDR3 totals 15 residues. The germline gives CDR1 SQVTM, CDR2 ANQGSEA. CDR3 DNA: TGCAGCGCTCGGTATGGGGGCATATGGGACACTGAAGCTTTCTTT. Protein: CSARYGGIWDTEAFF.

The chain couples TRBV5-1 to TRBJ1-2; 8 positions agree with TRBD1. V was pared by 4 bases and J by 6 bases, with 8 bases of the junction left unmatched. The CDR3 length is 14 residues. Per the germline V gene, CDR1 is SGHRS and CDR2 is YFSETQ. CDR3: CASSPRTGIDGYTF. DNA of the CDR3: TGCGCCAGCAGCCCTAGGACAGGGATTGATGGCTACACCTTC. The whole variable domain, filled in from reference TRBV5-1 and TRBJ1-2, reads KAGVTQTPRYLIKTRGQQVTLSCSPISGHRSVSWYQQTPGQGLQFLFEYFSETQRNKGNFPGRFSGRQFSNSRSEMNVSTLELGDSALYLCASSPRTGIDGYTFGSGTRLTVV.

The gene calls are TRBV14 and TRBJ1-4, with TRBD1 as a possible D gene (5 bases). The germline V and J ends were trimmed by 4 bases and 5 bases, with 8 bases remaining between them. The CDR3 loop spans 13 amino acids. Germline V lookup: CDR1 SGHDN, CDR2 FVKESK. CDR3 residues: CASSRNRNEKLFF. The CDR3 region has the DNA TGTGCCAGCAGCCGAAACAGGAATGAAAAACTGTTTTTT.

This rearrangement joins TRBV20-1 to TRBJ1-5, with D possibly being TRBD1 (5 bases). Germline CDR1 is DFQATT and CDR2 is SNEGSKA (reference sequence). This CDR3 has 12 amino acids. V shed 3 bases and J shed 7 bases, with 10 bases lying between them. This CDR3 is CSASRGTQPQHF. The CDR3 nucleotides read TGCAGTGCTAGTAGGGGAACCCAGCCCCAGCATTTT.

This chain's CDR3 is CASSLGQGIHNNKFF. Here the CDR3 DNA reads TGTGCCAGCAGCTTGGGACAGGGCATCCACAACAACAAGTTCTTC. The chain employs TRBV9 and TRBJ2-1, with TRBD1 matching 9 bases. Trimming removed 4 bases from V and 14 bases from J; junction bases left unmatched: 16. The CDR3 has 15 amino acids. Germline V gene lookup returns CDR1 SGDLS and CDR2 YYNGEE.

A few counts support this clonotype. The V and J genes are TRBV29-1 and TRBJ2-7; possible D gene TRBD1, 6 bases. Between the trimmed V and J ends, which lost 6 bases and 5 bases, there was a span of 14 bases. Per germline, CDR1 SQVTM and CDR2 ANQGSEA. This CDR3 region has 12 residues. CDR3 bases: TGCAGCGTGGATACAGGGTTCAACGAGCAGTACTTC. This sequence encodes CSVDTGFNEQYF.

The chain uses TRBV3-1 and TRBJ2-1, with a possible D match to TRBD1 (5 bases). CDR1 is LGHDT, CDR2 YNNKEL, per germline (reference sequence). The ends were cut back, 0 bases at V and 5 bases at J, with 11 bases in the middle. CDR3 length: 15 amino acids. CDR3 in amino acids: CASSQDRGHNNEQFF. In DNA, the CDR3 is TGTGCCAGCAGCCAAGATCGCGGACACAACAATGAGCAGTTCTTC.

The rearrangement uses TRBV5-1 and TRBJ2-6; possible D gene TRBD1, 6 bases. Germline CDR1 SGHRS, CDR2 YFSETQ. The CDR3 contains 16 residues. Between the trimmed V and J ends, which lost 4 bases and 4 bases, there was a span of 15 bases. This CDR3 reads CASSSTGSAGANVLTF. CDR3 coding DNA: TGCGCCAGCAGCAGTACAGGGTCGGCGGGGGCCAACGTCCTGACTTTC.